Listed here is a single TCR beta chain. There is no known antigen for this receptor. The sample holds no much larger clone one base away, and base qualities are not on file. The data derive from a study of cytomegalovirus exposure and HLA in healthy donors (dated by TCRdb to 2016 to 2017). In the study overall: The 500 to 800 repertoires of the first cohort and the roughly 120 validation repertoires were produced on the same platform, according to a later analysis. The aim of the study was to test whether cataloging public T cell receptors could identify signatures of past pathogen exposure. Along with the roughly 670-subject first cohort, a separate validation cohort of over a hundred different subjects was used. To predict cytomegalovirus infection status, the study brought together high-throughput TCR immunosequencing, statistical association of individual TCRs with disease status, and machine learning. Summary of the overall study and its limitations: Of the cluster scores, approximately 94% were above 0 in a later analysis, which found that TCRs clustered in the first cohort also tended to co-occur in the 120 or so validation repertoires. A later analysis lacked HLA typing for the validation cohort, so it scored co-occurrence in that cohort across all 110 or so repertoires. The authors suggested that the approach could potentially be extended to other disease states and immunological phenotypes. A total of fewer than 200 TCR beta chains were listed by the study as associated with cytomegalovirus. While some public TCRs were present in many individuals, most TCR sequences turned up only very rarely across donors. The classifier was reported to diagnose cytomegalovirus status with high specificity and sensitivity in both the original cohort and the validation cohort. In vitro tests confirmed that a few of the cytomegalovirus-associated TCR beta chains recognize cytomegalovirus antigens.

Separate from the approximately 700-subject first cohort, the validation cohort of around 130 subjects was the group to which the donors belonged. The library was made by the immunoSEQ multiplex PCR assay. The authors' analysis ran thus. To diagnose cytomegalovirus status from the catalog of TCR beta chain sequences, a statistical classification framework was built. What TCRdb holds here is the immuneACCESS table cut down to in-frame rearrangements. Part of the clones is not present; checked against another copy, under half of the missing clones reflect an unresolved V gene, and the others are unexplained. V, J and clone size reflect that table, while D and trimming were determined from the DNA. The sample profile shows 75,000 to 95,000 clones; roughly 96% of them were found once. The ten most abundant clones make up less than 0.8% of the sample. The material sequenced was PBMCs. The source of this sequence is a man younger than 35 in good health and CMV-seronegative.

The CDR3 reads as follows: CSVYRVSYNEQFF. The nucleotide sequence reads as follows: TGCAGCGTCTACAGGGTATCCTACAATGAGCAGTTCTTC. Rearrangement joined TRBV29-1 to TRBJ2-1; TRBD1 is a possible D gene, resting on 6 matching bases. V was cut back by 6 bases and J by 1 base, leaving a gap of 10 bases between them. The germline V gene specifies SQVTM as CDR1 and ANQGSEA as CDR2. Including cysteine and phenylalanine, the CDR3 has 13 amino acids. Only the CDR3 region is kept as DNA, spanning 39 bases read in frame from base 1.